This T cell receptor beta chain was sequenced in a study of neoadjuvant nivolumab and ipilimumab in lung cancer. Study-level results: Resected tumors had greater TCR richness and clonality than uninvolved lung.

Concerning this clone: Its antigen is not identified.

Libraries were prepared by immunoSEQ multiplex PCR; TCRdb keeps only in-frame clonotypes and omits some of them. The top ten hold around 7% of the sample, which has approximately 17,000 clones, 75% to 85% seen once. From germline, CDR1 is SEHNR and CDR2 FQNEAQ (reference sequence). V was cut by 3 bases and J by 4 bases, with 4 bases left in between. The CDR3 is 11 residues long. This receptor was identified in an adult with non-small cell lung cancer. This specimen consisted of tumor tissue, obtained after neoadjuvant nivolumab, alone or with ipilimumab, at or shortly before surgery. The V gene is TRBV7-9, the J gene TRBJ2-7; the D is unclear. CDR3 residues: CASSFKYEQYF. CDR3 nucleotides: TGTGCCAGCAGCTTTAAGTACGAGCAGTACTTC.